This TCR beta chain derives from a study of blood T cell repertoires in COVID-19. Authors' methods: Researchers report that nucleated cell counts were estimated from reference gene primer amplification. Assay: immunoSEQ multiplex PCR; the TCRdb copy retains only in-frame clones and omits some. The DNA gave D and trimming, while V, J and clone size come from that table. The sample includes about 280,000 clones, approximately 86% of them seen just once. Patients at the Seattle site were enrolled during active infection and followed longitudinally. Germline V gene lookup returns CDR1 SGDLS and CDR2 YYNGEE. V lost 0 bases and J lost 10, with 13 bases in between. CDR3 length: 14 amino acids.

This clonotype was sampled from a woman in her seventies with COVID-19, enrolled during active disease. The chain employs TRBV9 and TRBJ2-2; D is ambiguous. Sequencing used peripheral blood. CDR3 sequence: CASSVAGRAQELFF. CDR3 bases: TGTGCCAGCAGCGTAGCGGGTCGAGCTCAGGAGCTGTTTTTT.